The 27 T cell receptor beta chains given below trace back to one sample, sequenced in a study of shared clonotypes between healthy human individuals. Assay used: immunoSEQ multiplex PCR; TCRdb lists only in-frame clones, some missing. The sample contains around 2.1 million clones, approximately 96% of which appear only once. Sequenced input: naive CD4+ T cells sorted from blood. Subset specified: CD45RA+ positively selected. The source is a man younger than 35 in good health.

In DNA form, the CDR3 reads TGTGCCAGCAGTTACGGGTCTAGCGATCGAGAGACCCAGTACTTC. Translation gives CASSYGSSDRETQYF. The genes are TRBV6-6 and TRBJ2-5; a possible D gene is TRBD2 (6 bases). Trimming shortened V by 2 bases and J by 4 bases, and 14 bases separated the two germline ends. The CDR3 has 15 residues. Germline CDR1 reads MNHNY; CDR2 reads SVGAGI (reference sequence).

This clone was found a few times. This sequence joins TRBV7-8 and TRBJ2-7, with D hard to call. The CDR3 runs 15 residues. Looked up from germline, CDR1 is SGHVS and CDR2 is FQNEAQ. Between the trimmed V and J ends, which lost 1 base and 0 bases, there was a span of 10 bases. This CDR3 reads CASSLESGLSYEQYF. CDR3 bases: TGTGCCAGCAGCTTAGAGTCTGGGCTCTCCTACGAGCAGTACTTC.

The chain uses TRBV2 and TRBJ1-2; perhaps TRBD1 as D (5 bases). The V gene's germline CDR1 is SNHLY and CDR2 FYNNEI. The V gene lost 3 bases and the J gene lost 7 bases, with 6 bases spanning the gap. The CDR3 has 11 residues. The CDR3 nucleotides are TGTGCCAGCAGTGAGGGGCCTGGCTACACCTTC. It yields the protein CASSEGPGYTF.

The rearrangement links TRBV27 to TRBJ2-3, with D uncertain. Germline V gene sequence: CDR1 MNHEY, CDR2 SMNVEV (reference sequence). This CDR3 is 14 amino acids long. The V and J ends lost 2 bases and 3 bases respectively, with 9 bases between them. The CDR3: CASSLGRKTDTQYF. CDR3 DNA: TGTGCCAGCAGTTTAGGGCGAAAGACAGATACGCAGTATTTT.

This clone was detected once. The chain employs TRBV5-3 and TRBJ2-2, with D possibly TRBD1 on 6 matching bases. TRBV5-3 is assigned to the ORF class and has an uncertain function. This CDR3 is built from 12 residues. V lost 5 bases and J lost 8, with 10 bases in between. As DNA, the CDR3 is TGTGCCAGAAGAGGACAGACAGGGGAGCTGTTTTTT. This sequence encodes CARRGQTGELFF.

The chain combines TRBV9 with TRBJ2-5, with TRBD2 matching over 11 bases. V lost 3 bases and J lost 2; bases outside the gene matches: 3. The CDR3 length is 15 residues. Germline assignment: CDR1 SGDLS and CDR2 YYNGEE. The CDR3 DNA sequence: TGTGCCAGCAGCGCCCGGACTAGCGGGCAAGAGACCCAGTACTTC. It encodes CASSARTSGQETQYF. Full variable domain (rest looked up from reference TRBV9 and TRBJ2-5): DSGVTQTPKHLITATGQRVTLRCSPRSGDLSVYWYQQSLDQGLQFLIQYYNGEERAKGNILERFSAQQFPDLHSELNLSSLELGDSALYFCASSARTSGQETQYFGPGTRLLVL.

This clone was seen once. This chain links TRBV6-6 with TRBJ1-1; no definite D call. Looked up from germline, CDR1 is MNHNY and CDR2 is SVGAGI (reference sequence). The CDR3 has 14 residues. Trimming cost V 6 bases and J 4 bases, with 15 bases left between them. In DNA, the CDR3 is TGTGCCAGCAGCTCCGGACCGACGCGCACTGAAGCTTTCTTT. This encodes CASSSGPTRTEAFF.

V and J are TRBV2 and TRBJ2-5; D unresolved. The CDR3 is made up of 12 amino acids. Trimming removed 4 bases at V and 3 bases at J, with 6 bases between. The germline V gene has CDR1 SNHLY and CDR2 FYNNEI. This CDR3 is CASSGIEETQYF. The CDR3 DNA is TGTGCCAGCAGTGGTATAGAAGAGACCCAGTACTTC.

The chain links TRBV6-1 to TRBJ2-2, with TRBD2 identical over 10 bases. CDR1 and CDR2 from the germline V gene are MNHNS and SASEGT. The V gene end was trimmed by 4 bases and the J gene end by 6 bases; junction bases not matched to a gene: 8. The CDR3 consists of 16 residues. This chain's CDR3 is CASSVEPGLASGELFF. The CDR3 region has the DNA TGTGCCAGCAGTGTGGAGCCGGGACTAGCGTCCGGGGAGCTGTTTTTT.

J is TRBJ1-6 and V is TRBV2; no reliable D call. V was pared by 6 bases and J by 14 bases, with 17 bases between. The CDR3 totals 13 residues. The V gene's germline CDR1 is SNHLY and CDR2 FYNNEI. The CDR3 region is CASSQDGRPSLHF. In DNA form, the CDR3 reads TGTGCCAGCAGCCAGGACGGCCGTCCATCCCTCCACTTT. The variable domain in full, with the rest retrieved from reference TRBV2 and TRBJ1-6, is EPEVTQTPSHQVTQMGQEVILRCVPISNHLYFYWYRQILGQKVEFLVSFYNNEISEKSEIFDDQFSVERPDGSNFTLKIRSTKLEDSAMYFCASSQDGRPSLHFGNGTRLTVT.

The rearrangement joins TRBV6-6 to TRBJ1-2; 8 bases are a match to TRBD1. This CDR3 contains 15 residues. The V gene's germline CDR1 is MNHNY and CDR2 SVGAGI (reference sequence). V gave up 4 bases and J gave up 8 bases; unmatched junction bases: 12. The CDR3 is CASSSRDRGEWGYTF. CDR3 nucleotides: TGTGCCAGCAGTTCCCGAGACAGGGGTGAATGGGGCTACACCTTC.

V usage is TRBV5-5 and J usage is TRBJ2-7; the D gene is possibly TRBD1 (6 bases). This CDR3 comprises 15 residues. With 0 bases removed from V and 1 base from J, the gap between germline ends came to 11 bases. CDR1 is SGHKS and CDR2 is YYEKEE in the germline V gene (reference sequence). CDR3 in amino acids: CASSLGTAYSYEQYF. Written as DNA, the CDR3 is TGTGCCAGCAGCTTGGGGACAGCTTATTCCTACGAGCAGTACTTC.

The chain carries TRBV28 and TRBJ1-4; 7 bases match TRBD1. The CDR3 totals 14 residues. Germline lookup yields CDR1 MDHEN and CDR2 SYDVKM. The V and J ends lost 5 bases and 8 bases, in that order; junction bases with no gene match: 8. DNA of the CDR3: TGTGCCAGCAGTGTGTTACAGGGGCCCGAAAAACTGTTTTTT. It specifies CASSVLQGPEKLFF.

The rearrangement links TRBV30 to TRBJ1-4, with D unresolved. The CDR3 runs 12 residues. Deletions cut 2 bases from V and 4 bases from J, with 5 bases between. Germline loops: CDR1 GTSNPN, CDR2 SVGIG (reference sequence). In DNA, the CDR3 is TGTGCCTGGAGTAGGCATAATGAAAAACTGTTTTTT. The encoded protein is CAWSRHNEKLFF.

This clone was observed once. The chain joins TRBV30 to TRBJ2-6; D is unclear. Trimming took off 7 bases at V and 0 bases at J, with 10 bases between the two ends. This CDR3 has 14 amino acids. The V gene's germline CDR1 is GTSNPN and CDR2 SVGIG (reference sequence). Here the CDR3 reads CAYKQTSGANVLTF. The CDR3 nucleotides are TGTGCCTACAAACAGACCTCTGGGGCCAACGTCCTGACTTTC.

CDR3 DNA: TGCGCCAGCAGCTCGGGACTAGCGGGAGCTTGGAATGAGCAGTTCTTC. Encoded protein: CASSSGLAGAWNEQFF. The gene calls are TRBV5-1 and TRBJ2-1, with 14 bases that match TRBD2. The V segment lost 3 bases and the J segment 7 bases; nucleotides outside the gene matches: 6. Germline CDR1 reads SGHRS; CDR2 reads YFSETQ. This CDR3 region has 16 residues. The full variable domain, in which reference TRBV5-1 and TRBJ2-1 provide the parts outside the CDR3, is KAGVTQTPRYLIKTRGQQVTLSCSPISGHRSVSWYQQTPGQGLQFLFEYFSETQRNKGNFPGRFSGRQFSNSRSEMNVSTLELGDSALYLCASSSGLAGAWNEQFFGPGTRLTVL.

V is TRBV7-2 and J is TRBJ1-1; maybe TRBD1 (6 bases). V lost 5 bases to trimming and J lost 4 bases, with 14 bases between them. CDR3 length: 14 amino acids. Germline-derived CDR1 and CDR2 are SGHTA and FQGNSA. The CDR3 region is CASSEISGVTEAFF. The CDR3 bases are TGTGCCAGCAGCGAAATTTCAGGGGTCACTGAAGCTTTCTTT. Full variable domain (remainder filled in from reference TRBV7-2 and TRBJ1-1): GAGVSQSPSNKVTEKGKDVELRCDPISGHTALYWYRQSLGQGLEFLIYFQGNSAPDKSGLPSDRFSAERTGGSVSTLTIQRTQQEDSAVYLCASSEISGVTEAFFGQGTRLTVV.

The CDR3 spells CASSEYFPADRYGYTF. CDR3 sequence (DNA): TGTGCCAGCAGTGAATATTTCCCGGCGGACAGGTATGGCTACACCTTC. The chain links TRBV25-1 to TRBJ1-2; TRBD1 matches 7 bases. The CDR3 totals 16 residues. The germline V gene has CDR1 MGHDK and CDR2 SYGVNS. V lost 0 bases and J lost 5; bases outside the gene matches: 9.

The chain couples TRBV27 to TRBJ2-7; D uncertain. The ends were cut back, 2 bases at V and 0 bases at J, with 14 bases in the middle. The CDR3 sequence is 16 residues long. In germline, CDR1 is MNHEY, CDR2 SMNVEV (reference sequence). This CDR3 reads CASSLKILPGSYEQYF. CDR3 nucleotide sequence: TGTGCCAGCAGTTTAAAGATATTGCCTGGCTCCTACGAGCAGTACTTC.

With respect to this clone: The junction and the germline gene differ at one end; a read error may be behind it. This chain's CDR3 is CASRVGGDYNEQFF. CDR3 nucleotides: TGTGCGAGCAGGGTCGGGGGGGACTACAATGAGCAGTTCTTC. The chain links TRBV6-5 to TRBJ2-1; 8 bases fit TRBD2. The germline V gene encodes CDR1 MNHEY and CDR2 SVGAGI. The CDR3 contains 14 residues.

The V call is TRBV2, the J call TRBJ2-7, with 9 nucleotides matching TRBD1. The CDR3 totals 15 residues. The J segment lost 5 bases and the V segment lost 3 bases, leaving 8 bases of the junction unmatched. CDR1 is SNHLY and CDR2 is FYNNEI in the germline V gene. This chain's CDR3 is CASSEVTGGLNEQYF. The CDR3 coding sequence is TGTGCCAGCAGTGAGGTAACAGGGGGCCTGAACGAGCAGTACTTC.

The table lists this clone with a few counts. The chain combines TRBV6-5 with TRBJ1-1, with no clear D. The CDR3 is 12 residues long. Germline CDR1 is MNHEY and CDR2 is SVGAGI. The V gene lost 2 bases and the J gene lost 6 bases, with 7 bases spanning the gap. The CDR3 nucleotides read TGTGCCAGCAGTTACGGTTCGTCTGAAGCTTTCTTT. Translating it yields CASSYGSSEAFF.

This chain joins TRBV7-9 and TRBJ2-7, with D possibly being TRBD1 (7 bases). The germline gives CDR1 SEHNR, CDR2 FQNEAQ (reference sequence). V was clipped by 5 bases and J by 0 bases, with 14 bases between them. The CDR3 has 15 amino acids. DNA of the CDR3: TGTGCCAGCAGCCCCTTCCAGGGGGGCTCCTACGAGCAGTACTTC. It specifies CASSPFQGGSYEQYF.

This clone was detected only once. The chain joins TRBV5-5 to TRBJ1-2; TRBD1 matches 8 bases. Germline assignment: CDR1 SGHKS and CDR2 YYEKEE (reference sequence). The length of the CDR3 is 14 residues. V was pared by 2 bases and J by 2 bases, with 2 bases of the junction left unmatched. CDR3 coding DNA: TGTGCCAGCAGCTTCCAGGGGGCGAACTATGGCTACACCTTC. It encodes CASSFQGANYGYTF.

J is TRBJ1-2 and V is TRBV5-4; tentative D call: TRBD1 (5 bases). CDR1 SGHNT and CDR2 YYREEE come from the germline V gene (reference sequence). The ends were cut back, 5 bases at V and 7 bases at J, with 15 bases in the middle. This CDR3 has 13 residues. CDR3 nucleotide sequence: TGTGCCAGCAGGGTTCAGGGAGTCTTTGGCTACACCTTC. It codes for CASRVQGVFGYTF.

V usage is TRBV28 and J usage is TRBJ1-2; D uncertain. The CDR3 is 12 amino acids. V was trimmed by 2 bases and J by 7 bases, leaving 8 bases between them. Germline V gene lookup returns CDR1 MDHEN and CDR2 SYDVKM. The DNA of the CDR3 is TGTGCCAGCAGTTTAGGCGGTCGTGGCTACACCTTC. Translation: CASSLGGRGYTF.

The J gene is TRBJ1-6, the V gene TRBV30; D may be TRBD1 (5 bases). V lost 4 bases and J lost 5, with 18 bases in between. The CDR3 consists of 16 residues. Germline CDR1 and CDR2: GTSNPN and SVGIG (reference sequence). DNA for the CDR3: TGTGCCTGGAAAAACGGGGAGGGACCGAATAATTCACCCCTCCACTTT. Translating gives CAWKNGEGPNNSPLHF.